Following are 17 T cell receptor beta chains from one sample sequenced in a study of monozygotic twins with inflammatory bowel disease. TCRdb re-called the 5' RACE reads and shows each CDR3 protein once, DNA omitted. Recorded for this sample: approximately 160,000 distinct CDR3 sequences. Input material: blood. These receptor sequences come from a human donor with ulcerative colitis or Crohn's disease, or a healthy co-twin of an affected twin (not recorded which).

The rearrangement uses TRBV18 and TRBJ1-2. CDR3 size: 14 residues. Germline CDR1 is KGHSH and CDR2 is LQKENI. This CDR3 is CASSPFKTNYGYTF. The variable domain in full, completed from reference TRBV18 and TRBJ1-2, reads NAGVMQNPRHLVRRRGQEARLRCSPMKGHSHVYWYRQLPEEGLKFMVYLQKENIIDESGMPKERFSAEFPKEGPSILRIQQVVRGDSAAYFCASSPFKTNYGYTFGSGTRLTVV.

The V and J genes are TRBV28 and TRBJ2-2; TCRdb names TRBD1, which stays unverified in the absence of DNA. CDR1 is MDHEN, CDR2 SYDVKM, per germline. The CDR3 runs 14 residues. The CDR3 region is CASIQGNSAGELFF. Using reference TRBV28 and TRBJ2-2 for the parts outside the CDR3, the full variable domain is DVKVTQSSRYLVKRTGEKVFLECVQDMDHENMFWYRQDPGLGLRLIYFSYDVKMKEKGDIPEGYSVSREKKERFSLILESASTNQTSMYLCASIQGNSAGELFFGEGSRLTVL.

J is TRBJ2-1 and V is TRBV27; the D call of TRBD2 rests on TCRdb alone, since no DNA is present to check it. Germline CDR1 reads MNHEY; CDR2 reads SMNVEV (reference sequence). The CDR3 loop spans 13 amino acids. The CDR3 spells CASSRGLLNEQFF.

V gene TRBV6-1 combines with J gene TRBJ2-5; the TRBD2 assignment by TCRdb is unverifiable without DNA. From germline, CDR1 is MNHNS and CDR2 SASEGT. The length of the CDR3 is 16 residues. The CDR3 loop reads CASRWFTRGGGETQYF.

The chain links TRBV3-1 to TRBJ1-1. The CDR3 covers 14 residues. The V gene's germline CDR1 is LGHDT and CDR2 YNNKEL (reference sequence). This CDR3 reads CASSQAAGAMATFF.

This chain uses TRBV12-3 or TRBV12-4 with TRBJ2-5; TCRdb designates TRBD1, a call that cannot be tested without DNA. CDR3 length: 15 amino acids. CDR3: CASSGDRGSQETQYF.

The chain employs TRBV7-2 and TRBJ2-7; no DNA is available, so the TRBD2 call from TCRdb remains unchecked. Germline CDR1 SGHTA, CDR2 FQGNSA. CDR3 length: 13 amino acids. CDR3 protein: CASSFSSGNEQYF.

This rearrangement joins TRBV28 to TRBJ2-7; absent DNA, TCRdb's TRBD2 call cannot be checked. CDR1 MDHEN and CDR2 SYDVKM come from the germline V gene. This CDR3 is built from 16 residues. CDR3 residues: CASRSEIRATNYEQYF.

This chain joins TRBV5-5 and TRBJ1-5. The CDR3 contains 15 residues. CDR1 and CDR2 from the germline V gene are SGHKS and YYEKEE (reference sequence). CDR3 region: CASSLSPYSNQPQHF. The full variable domain, its missing parts supplied by reference TRBV5-5 and TRBJ1-5, is DAGVTQSPTHLIKTRGQQVTLRCSPISGHKSVSWYQQVLGQGPQFIFQYYEKEERGRGNFPDRFSARQFPNYSSELNVNALLLGDSALYLCASSLSPYSNQPQHFGDGTRLSIL.

J is TRBJ2-2 and V is TRBV24-1; TCRdb reports TRBD1, a call that lacks DNA to check it against. The CDR3 sequence is 17 residues long. Germline-derived CDR1 and CDR2 are KGHDR and SFDVKD. The CDR3 is CATSEERGQGETGELFF.

Here the CDR3 reads CASTPLSRIQAGVEKLFF. The V gene is TRBV11-1, the J gene TRBJ1-4; the D gene TCRdb calls, TRBD1, cannot be checked with no DNA. Germline CDR1 and CDR2: SGHAT and FQDESV (reference sequence). CDR3 length equals 18 residues.

The chain has TRBV7-2 and TRBJ2-7. Germline V gene lookup returns CDR1 SGHTA and CDR2 FQGNSA. The CDR3 is 15 residues long. The CDR3 loop reads CASRPLAVSSYEQYF. The full variable domain, with the rest looked up from reference TRBV7-2 and TRBJ2-7, is GAGVSQSPSNKVTEKGKDVELRCDPISGHTALYWYRQSLGQGLEFLIYFQGNSAPDKSGLPSDRFSAERTGGSVSTLTIQRTQQEDSAVYLCASRPLAVSSYEQYFGPGTRLTVT.

This chain uses TRBV9 with TRBJ2-4; the D call from TCRdb, TRBD2, cannot be confirmed without DNA. The CDR3 is 17 amino acids. Germline V gene sequence: CDR1 SGDLS, CDR2 YYNGEE. The CDR3: CASSVGASGSGKNIQYF.

This chain connects TRBV20-1 to TRBJ1-1; absent DNA, TCRdb's TRBD1 call cannot be checked. The CDR3 runs 15 residues. Germline CDR1 and CDR2: DFQATT and SNEGSKA (reference sequence). CDR3 residues: CSARSSQQGGTEAFF.

V usage is TRBV12-3 or TRBV12-4 and J usage is TRBJ1-5; the TRBD1 assignment by TCRdb is unverifiable without DNA. The CDR3 consists of 14 residues. The CDR3 here is CASSFTGLEQPQHF.

The rearrangement joins TRBV9 to TRBJ1-4; TCRdb selects TRBD1, and the lack of DNA leaves this call unchecked. The CDR3 is 13 amino acids. Germline V gene data show CDR1 as SGDLS and CDR2 as YYNGEE. The CDR3: CASSVVIGGKLFF.

CDR3 loop: CASSQDIVLAGETDTQYF. The rearrangement links TRBV4-3 to TRBJ2-3; the D gene TCRdb calls, TRBD2, cannot be checked with no DNA. Germline values: CDR1 LGHNA, CDR2 YSLEER. This CDR3 comprises 18 residues.